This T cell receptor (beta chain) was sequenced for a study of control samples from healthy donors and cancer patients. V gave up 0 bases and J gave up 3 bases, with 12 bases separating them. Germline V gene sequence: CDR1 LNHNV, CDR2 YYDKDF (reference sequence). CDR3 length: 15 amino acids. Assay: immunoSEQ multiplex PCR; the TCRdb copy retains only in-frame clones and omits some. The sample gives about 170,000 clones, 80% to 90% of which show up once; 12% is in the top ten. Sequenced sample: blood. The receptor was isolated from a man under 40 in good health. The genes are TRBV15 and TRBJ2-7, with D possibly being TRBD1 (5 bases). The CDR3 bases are TGTGCCACCAGCAGAGATATAGGGGCCAGCTACGAGCAGTACTTC. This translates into CATSRDIGASYEQYF.